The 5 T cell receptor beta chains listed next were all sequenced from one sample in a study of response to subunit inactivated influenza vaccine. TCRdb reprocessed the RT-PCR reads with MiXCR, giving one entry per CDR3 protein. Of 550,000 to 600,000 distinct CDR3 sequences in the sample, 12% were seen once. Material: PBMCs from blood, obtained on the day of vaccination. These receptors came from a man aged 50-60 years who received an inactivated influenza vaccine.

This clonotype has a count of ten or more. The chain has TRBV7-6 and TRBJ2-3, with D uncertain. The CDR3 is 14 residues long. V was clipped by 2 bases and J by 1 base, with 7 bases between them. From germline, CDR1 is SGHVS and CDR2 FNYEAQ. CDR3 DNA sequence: TGTGCCAGCAGCTTATATTTGGGCACAGATACGCAGTATTTT. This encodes CASSLYLGTDTQYF.

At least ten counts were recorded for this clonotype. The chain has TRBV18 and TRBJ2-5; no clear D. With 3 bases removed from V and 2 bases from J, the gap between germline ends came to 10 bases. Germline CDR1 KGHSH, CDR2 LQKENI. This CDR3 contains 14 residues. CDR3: CASSPPGTQETQYF. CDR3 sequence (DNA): TGTGCCAGCTCACCGCCAGGAACGCAAGAGACCCAGTACTTC.

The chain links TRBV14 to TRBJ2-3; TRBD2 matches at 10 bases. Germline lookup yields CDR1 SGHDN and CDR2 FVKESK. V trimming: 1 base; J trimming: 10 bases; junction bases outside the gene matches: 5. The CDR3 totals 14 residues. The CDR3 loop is CASSQGTSGSAQYF. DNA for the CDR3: TGTGCCAGCAGCCAAGGGACTAGCGGTTCCGCGCAGTATTTT.

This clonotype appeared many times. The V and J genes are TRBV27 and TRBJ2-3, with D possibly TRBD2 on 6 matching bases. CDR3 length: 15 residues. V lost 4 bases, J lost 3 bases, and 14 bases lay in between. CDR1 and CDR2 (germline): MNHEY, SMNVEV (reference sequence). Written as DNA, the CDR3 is TGTGCCAGCAGTTCCCCTGTCGGGAGTACAGATACGCAGTATTTT. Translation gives CASSSPVGSTDTQYF.

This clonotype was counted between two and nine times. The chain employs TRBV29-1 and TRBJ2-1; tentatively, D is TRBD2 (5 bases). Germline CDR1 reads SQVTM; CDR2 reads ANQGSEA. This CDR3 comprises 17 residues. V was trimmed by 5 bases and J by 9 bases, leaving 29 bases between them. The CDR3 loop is CSVWLLGSGGFSGEQFF. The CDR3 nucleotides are TGCAGCGTTTGGCTGCTGGGCAGCGGCGGGTTCAGCGGTGAGCAGTTCTTC.